This T cell receptor (beta chain) was observed in a study of OX40 agonist ivuxolimab in advanced cancers. Only in-frame clones appear in the TCRdb table, and some are missing; sequencing was by immunoSEQ multiplex PCR. The sample gives nearly 50,000 clones, roughly three quarters of which show up once; roughly 7% is in the top ten. This clone was seen once. CDR3 length: 12 residues. The junction had 1 base not matched to a gene; V was cut back by 0 bases and J by 9 bases. Germline loops: CDR1 LGHNA, CDR2 YSLEER. Sequenced here: CD4+ or CD8+ T cells sorted from blood, sampled in a trial of the OX40 agonist ivuxolimab. The receptor was derived from an adult with an advanced solid tumor such as melanoma, head and neck, liver or kidney cancer. The chain links TRBV4-3 to TRBJ2-5; 7 positions agree with TRBD2. The CDR3 here is CASSQDGGSQYF. The CDR3 DNA reads as TGCGCCAGCAGCCAAGACGGGGGGTCCCAGTACTTC.